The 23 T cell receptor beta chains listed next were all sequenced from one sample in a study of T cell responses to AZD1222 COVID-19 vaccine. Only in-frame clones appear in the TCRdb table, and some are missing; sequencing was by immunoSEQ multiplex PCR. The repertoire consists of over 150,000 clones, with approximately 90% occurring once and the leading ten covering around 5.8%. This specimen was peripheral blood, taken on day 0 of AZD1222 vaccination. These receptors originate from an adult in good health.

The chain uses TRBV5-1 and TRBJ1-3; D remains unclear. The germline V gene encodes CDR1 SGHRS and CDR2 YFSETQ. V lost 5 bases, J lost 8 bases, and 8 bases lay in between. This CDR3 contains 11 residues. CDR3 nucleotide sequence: TGCGCCAGCAGTCTGGGAGACACCATATATTTT. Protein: CASSLGDTIYF.

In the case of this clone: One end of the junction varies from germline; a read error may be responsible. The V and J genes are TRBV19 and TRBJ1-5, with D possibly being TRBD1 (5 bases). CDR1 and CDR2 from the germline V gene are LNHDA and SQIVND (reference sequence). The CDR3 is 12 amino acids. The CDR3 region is CASSIISSGLYF. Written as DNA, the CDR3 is TGTGCCAGTAGTATCATATCGTCGGGGCTTTATTTT.

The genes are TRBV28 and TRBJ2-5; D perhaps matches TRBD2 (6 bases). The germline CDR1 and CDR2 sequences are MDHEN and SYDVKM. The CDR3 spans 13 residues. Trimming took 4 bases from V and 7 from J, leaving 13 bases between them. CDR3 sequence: CASSSGDRLTQYF. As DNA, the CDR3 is TGTGCCAGCAGTTCGGGGGACCGATTGACCCAGTACTTC. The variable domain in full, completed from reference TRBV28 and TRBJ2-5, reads DVKVTQSSRYLVKRTGEKVFLECVQDMDHENMFWYRQDPGLGLRLIYFSYDVKMKEKGDIPEGYSVSREKKERFSLILESASTNQTSMYLCASSSGDRLTQYFGPGTRLLVL.

For the CDR3, the DNA is TGTGCCAGCAGGGACAGCTACAACTATGGCTACACCTTC. Protein: CASRDSYNYGYTF. The chain combines TRBV28 with TRBJ1-2, with a possible D match to TRBD1 (6 bases). The length of the CDR3 is 13 residues. Trimming shortened V by 6 bases and J by 2 bases, and 10 bases separated the two germline ends. Germline CDR1 MDHEN, CDR2 SYDVKM.

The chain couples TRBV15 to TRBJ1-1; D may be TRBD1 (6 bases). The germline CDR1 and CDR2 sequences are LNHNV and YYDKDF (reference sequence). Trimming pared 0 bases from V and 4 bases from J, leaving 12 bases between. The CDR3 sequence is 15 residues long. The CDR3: CATSRDWGAATEAFF. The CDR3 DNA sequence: TGTGCCACCAGCAGAGATTGGGGGGCGGCCACTGAAGCTTTCTTT. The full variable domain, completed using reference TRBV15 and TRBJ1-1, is DAMVIQNPRYQVTQFGKPVTLSCSQTLNHNVMYWYQQKSSQAPKLLFHYYDKDFNNEADTPDNFQSRRPNTSFCFLDIRSPGLGDTAMYLCATSRDWGAATEAFFGQGTRLTVV.

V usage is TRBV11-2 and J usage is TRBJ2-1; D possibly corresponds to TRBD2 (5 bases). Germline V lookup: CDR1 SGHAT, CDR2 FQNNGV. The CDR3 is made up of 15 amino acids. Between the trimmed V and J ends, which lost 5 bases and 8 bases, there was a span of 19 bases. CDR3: CASSRLTGLDYEQFF. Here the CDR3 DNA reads TGTGCCAGCAGCCGCCTTACGGGGTTGGATTATGAGCAGTTCTTC.

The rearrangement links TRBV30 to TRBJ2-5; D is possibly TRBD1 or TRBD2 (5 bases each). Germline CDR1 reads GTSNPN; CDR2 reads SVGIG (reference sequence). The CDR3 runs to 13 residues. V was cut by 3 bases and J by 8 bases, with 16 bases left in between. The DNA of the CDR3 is TGTGCCTGGAGCCTCCGGGACCTAGGTACCCAGTACTTC. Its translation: CAWSLRDLGTQYF.

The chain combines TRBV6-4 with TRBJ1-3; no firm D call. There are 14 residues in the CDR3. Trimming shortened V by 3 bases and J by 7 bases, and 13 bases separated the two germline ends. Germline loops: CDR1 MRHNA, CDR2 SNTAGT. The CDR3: CASSEGGSGNTIYF. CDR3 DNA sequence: TGTGCCAGCAGTGAGGGAGGGTCCGGTAACACCATATATTTT.

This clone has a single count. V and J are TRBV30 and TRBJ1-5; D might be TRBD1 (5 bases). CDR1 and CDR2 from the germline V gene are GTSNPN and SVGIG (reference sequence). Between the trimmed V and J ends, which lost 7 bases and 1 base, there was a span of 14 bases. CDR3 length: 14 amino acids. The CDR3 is CAFSGGGSNQPQHF. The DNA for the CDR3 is TGTGCCTTCTCCGGGGGGGGGAGCAATCAGCCCCAGCATTTT.

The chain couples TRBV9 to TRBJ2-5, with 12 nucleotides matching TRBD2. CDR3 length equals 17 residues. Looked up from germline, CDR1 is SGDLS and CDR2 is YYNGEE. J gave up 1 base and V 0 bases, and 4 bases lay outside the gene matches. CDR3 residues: CASSVAGTSGPQETQYF. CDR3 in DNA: TGTGCCAGCAGCGTAGCTGGGACTAGCGGGCCCCAAGAGACCCAGTACTTC.

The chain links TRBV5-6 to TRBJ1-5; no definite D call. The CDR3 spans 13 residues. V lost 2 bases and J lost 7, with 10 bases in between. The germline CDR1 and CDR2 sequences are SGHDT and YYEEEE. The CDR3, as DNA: TGTGCCAGCAGCTTCTCGGGGAACCAGCCCCAGCATTTT. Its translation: CASSFSGNQPQHF.

The CDR3 region is CASSSTYEQYF. CDR3 nucleotide sequence: TGTGCCAGCAGCTCCACCTACGAGCAGTACTTC. The chain has TRBV5-6 and TRBJ2-7; D remains ambiguous. V shed 3 bases and J shed 2 bases, with 3 bases lying between them. The germline V gene encodes CDR1 SGHDT and CDR2 YYEEEE. The CDR3 runs 11 residues.

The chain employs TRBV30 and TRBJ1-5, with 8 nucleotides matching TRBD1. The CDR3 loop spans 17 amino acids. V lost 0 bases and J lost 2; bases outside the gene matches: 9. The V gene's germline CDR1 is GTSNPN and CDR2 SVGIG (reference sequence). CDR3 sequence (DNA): TGTGCCTGGAGTGTGACAAGGACAGGGAAGGGCAATCAGCCCCAGCATTTT. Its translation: CAWSVTRTGKGNQPQHF.

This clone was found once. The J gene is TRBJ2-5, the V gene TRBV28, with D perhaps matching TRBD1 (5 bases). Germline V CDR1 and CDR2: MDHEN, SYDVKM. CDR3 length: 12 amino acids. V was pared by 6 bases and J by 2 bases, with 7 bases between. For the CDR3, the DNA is TGTGCCAGCAGGACAGATCAAGAGACCCAGTACTTC. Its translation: CASRTDQETQYF.

The DNA of the CDR3 is TGTGCCAGTAGTATAGGCCTCTCTGGCTACACCTTC. It encodes CASSIGLSGYTF. The J gene is TRBJ1-2, the V gene TRBV19, with D hard to call. Trimming removed 1 base at V and 7 bases at J, with 7 bases between. CDR1 LNHDA and CDR2 SQIVND come from the germline V gene (reference sequence). This CDR3 region has 12 residues.

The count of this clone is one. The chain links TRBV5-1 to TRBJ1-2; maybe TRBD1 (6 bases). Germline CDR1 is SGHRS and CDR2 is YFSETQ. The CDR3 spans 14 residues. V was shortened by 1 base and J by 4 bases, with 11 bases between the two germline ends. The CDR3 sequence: CASSLMRGAYGYTF. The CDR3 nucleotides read TGCGCCAGCAGCTTGATGCGGGGGGCCTATGGCTACACCTTC.

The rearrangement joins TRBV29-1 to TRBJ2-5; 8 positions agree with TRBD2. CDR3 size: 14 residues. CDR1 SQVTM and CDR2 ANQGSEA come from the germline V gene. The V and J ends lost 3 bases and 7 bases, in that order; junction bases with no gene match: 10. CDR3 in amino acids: CSVDKSGREGTQYF. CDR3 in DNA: TGCAGCGTTGATAAGAGCGGGAGAGAGGGGACCCAGTACTTC.

The CDR3 protein is CASSPQRVRGGETQYF. The CDR3 region has the DNA TGTGCCAGCAGCCCACAGAGGGTCAGGGGGGGCGAGACCCAGTACTTC. The rearrangement links TRBV11-2 to TRBJ2-5; perhaps D is TRBD1 or TRBD2 (7 bases each). This CDR3 contains 16 residues. V was pared by 5 bases and J by 5 bases, with 21 bases between. Germline lookup yields CDR1 SGHAT and CDR2 FQNNGV.

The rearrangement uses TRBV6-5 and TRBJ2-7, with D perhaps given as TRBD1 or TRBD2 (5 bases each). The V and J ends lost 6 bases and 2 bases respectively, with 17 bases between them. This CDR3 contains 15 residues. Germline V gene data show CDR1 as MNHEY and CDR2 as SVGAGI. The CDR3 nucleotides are TGTGCCAGCAGCGGGCGGAGGACGACAGCCTACGAGCAGTACTTC. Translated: CASSGRRTTAYEQYF.

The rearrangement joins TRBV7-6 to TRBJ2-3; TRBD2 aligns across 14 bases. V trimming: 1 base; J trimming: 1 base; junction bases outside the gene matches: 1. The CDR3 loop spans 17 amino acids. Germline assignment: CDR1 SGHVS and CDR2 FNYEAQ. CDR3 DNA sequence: TGTGCCAGCAGCTTAGGGACTAGCGGGGGGCGCACAGATACGCAGTATTTT. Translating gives CASSLGTSGGRTDTQYF.

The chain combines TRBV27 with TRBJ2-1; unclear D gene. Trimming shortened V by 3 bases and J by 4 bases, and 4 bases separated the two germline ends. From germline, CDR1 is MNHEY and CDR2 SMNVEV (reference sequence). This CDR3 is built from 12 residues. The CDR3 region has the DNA TGTGCCAGCAGTTTCGGATACAATGAGCAGTTCTTC. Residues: CASSFGYNEQFF.

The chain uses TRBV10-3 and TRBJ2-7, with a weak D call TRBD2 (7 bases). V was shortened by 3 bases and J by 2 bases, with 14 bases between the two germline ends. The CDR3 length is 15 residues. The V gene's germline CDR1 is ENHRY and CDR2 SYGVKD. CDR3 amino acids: CAISDLEGGAYEQYF. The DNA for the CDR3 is TGTGCCATCAGTGATCTGGAGGGGGGGGCCTACGAGCAGTACTTC.

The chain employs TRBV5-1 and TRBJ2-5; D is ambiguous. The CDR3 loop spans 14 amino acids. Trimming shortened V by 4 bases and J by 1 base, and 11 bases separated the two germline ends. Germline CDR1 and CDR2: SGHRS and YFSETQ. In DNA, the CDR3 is TGCGCCAGCAGCCCCGGCGGAGTCCAAGAGACCCAGTACTTC. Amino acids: CASSPGGVQETQYF.